The next 8 T cell receptor beta chains were all read from a single sample in a study of blood T cell repertoires in COVID-19. TCRdb's table, derived via immunoSEQ multiplex PCR, lists solely in-frame clones and lacks some. The repertoire holds 40,000 to 55,000 clones, more than 90% seen once, with around 5% in the top ten. The sequencing input was peripheral blood. These receptors all come from a human donor in a cohort sampled during active COVID-19.

The genes are TRBV3-1 (or the pseudogene TRBV3-2) and TRBJ2-3; D unresolved. The V gene's germline CDR1 is LGHDT and CDR2 YNNKEL (reference sequence). The CDR3 is 15 amino acids. Trimming shortened V by 4 bases and J by 0 bases, and 11 bases separated the two germline ends. The CDR3 coding sequence is TGTGCCAGCAGCCCCGGTCCCCTTAGCACAGATACGCAGTATTTT. Its protein is CASSPGPLSTDTQYF.

The count of this clone is one. The chain combines TRBV11-3 with TRBJ2-1; weak D call: TRBD2 (6 bases). This CDR3 spans 15 amino acids. V was shortened by 1 base and J by 7 bases, with 14 bases between the two germline ends. CDR1 and CDR2 from the germline V gene are SGHNT and YENEEA. As DNA, the CDR3 is TGTGCCAGCAGCTTAGGCGGGACCCCCTCGAATGAGCAGTTCTTC. Translated, it gives CASSLGGTPSNEQFF. Full variable domain (missing parts from reference TRBV11-3 and TRBJ2-1): EAGVVQSPRYKIIEKKQPVAFWCNPISGHNTLYWYLQNLGQGPELLIRYENEEAVDDSQLPKDRFSAERLKGVDSTLKIQPAELGDSAVYLCASSLGGTPSNEQFFGPGTRLTVL.

This clone was observed a single time. This rearrangement joins TRBV12-3 or TRBV12-4 to TRBJ2-1; maybe TRBD1 (6 bases). The V gene lost 6 bases and the J gene lost 8 bases, with 11 bases spanning the gap. This CDR3 is built from 12 residues. The CDR3 region is CASSPQGYEQFF. CDR3 sequence (DNA): TGTGCCAGCAGCCCACAGGGTTATGAGCAGTTCTTC.

The genes are TRBV7-2 and TRBJ2-7; D might be TRBD1 (5 bases). The germline V gene encodes CDR1 SGHTA and CDR2 FQGNSA. The CDR3 is 13 residues long. V lost 4 bases to trimming and J lost 4 bases, with 11 bases between them. CDR3 coding DNA: TGTGCCAGCAGCTCCCGACAGATATACGAGCAGTACTTC. The encoded protein is CASSSRQIYEQYF.

The CDR3 nucleotides are TGTGCCAGCAGCGTTAGCGTAAGCTTTCTCAATGAGCAGTTCTTC. This encodes CASSVSVSFLNEQFF. V usage is TRBV7-2 and J usage is TRBJ2-1; possibly TRBD2 for D (5 bases). CDR3 size: 15 residues. Germline-derived CDR1 and CDR2 are SGHTA and FQGNSA. V lost 5 bases, J lost 6 bases, and 17 bases lay in between.

This sequence joins TRBV7-2 and TRBJ1-4; 8 nucleotides line up with TRBD1. CDR1 is SGHTA, CDR2 FQGNSA, per germline. The CDR3 runs 15 residues. J gave up 3 bases and V 6 bases, and 6 bases lay outside the gene matches. The CDR3 DNA follows: TGTGCCAGCAGTCCCGGACAGGGCGCTAATGAAAAACTGTTTTTT. It encodes CASSPGQGANEKLFF.

The V and J genes are TRBV12-5 and TRBJ1-5; D is perhaps TRBD1 (6 bases). CDR3 length: 12 amino acids. Deletions cut 5 bases from V and 4 bases from J, with 6 bases between. The germline V gene encodes CDR1 LGHNT and CDR2 FRNRAP. The CDR3 bases are TGTGCTAGTGGTACAGGGAATCAGCCCCAGCATTTT. It translates to CASGTGNQPQHF.

This clone turned up a few times. The chain links TRBV7-2 to TRBJ2-3, with 11 bases aligning to TRBD2. CDR3 size: 16 residues. J lost 7 bases, V lost 5 bases, and 11 bases had no gene match. Germline V gene lookup returns CDR1 SGHTA and CDR2 FQGNSA. The CDR3 loop is CASSPLAGGRGNTQYF. For the CDR3, the DNA is TGTGCCAGCAGCCCTCTAGCGGGGGGCCGAGGTAATACGCAGTATTTT.